A single sample gave rise to the 32 T cell receptor beta chains below, sequenced in a study of identical twins. TCRdb analysed the 5' RACE reads with MiXCR anew, one entry per CDR3 protein. The table lists 600,000 to 700,000 distinct CDR3 sequences, approximately 21% of them singletons. These data were also reused for a study on T cells expressing NK-cell markers.

The sequenced sample was PBMCs. The receptor source for this set is a woman aged 18-30 years in good health.

This clonotype was seen more than once but under ten times. The chain has TRBV18 and TRBJ2-3; TRBD2 aligns across 7 bases. This CDR3 spans 15 amino acids. The V gene's germline CDR1 is KGHSH and CDR2 LQKENI. V gave up 0 bases and J gave up 1 base; unmatched junction bases: 1. CDR3 nucleotide sequence: TGTGCCAGCTCACCACCGGCGGGGGGCACAGATACGCAGTATTTT. This encodes CASSPPAGGTDTQYF. The whole variable domain, remainder taken from reference TRBV18 and TRBJ2-3, is NAGVMQNPRHLVRRRGQEARLRCSPMKGHSHVYWYRQLPEEGLKFMVYLQKENIIDESGMPKERFSAEFPKEGPSILRIQQVVRGDSAAYFCASSPPAGGTDTQYFGPGTRLTVL.

This clonotype was counted only a few times. The V and J genes are TRBV12-3 or TRBV12-4 and TRBJ1-1; D gene uncertain. V lost 10 bases, J lost 7 bases, and 13 bases lay in between. The CDR3 covers 11 residues. For the CDR3, the DNA is TGTGCCACCGCCTTAGCGGGTGAAGCTTTCTTT. Amino acid sequence: CATALAGEAFF.

This clonotype was detected only a few times. This chain connects TRBV29-1 to TRBJ2-3; D is uncertain. V lost 2 bases to trimming and J lost 5 bases, with 11 bases between them. CDR1 SQVTM and CDR2 ANQGSEA come from the germline V gene. This CDR3 contains 13 residues. CDR3 nucleotide sequence: TGCAGCGTTGAATCAGAGCTCCTAGATACGCAGTATTTT. Its protein is CSVESELLDTQYF.

This rearrangement joins TRBV5-1 to TRBJ2-7; possible D gene TRBD2, 5 bases. The germline V and J ends were trimmed by 4 bases and 0 bases, with 11 bases remaining between them. The CDR3 runs 14 residues. Germline CDR1 is SGHRS and CDR2 is YFSETQ. The CDR3 reads CASSRTEASYEQYF. The CDR3 coding sequence is TGCGCCAGCAGCAGGACGGAGGCCTCCTACGAGCAGTACTTC. Looking up the rest from reference TRBV5-1 and TRBJ2-7 gives the full variable domain: KAGVTQTPRYLIKTRGQQVTLSCSPISGHRSVSWYQQTPGQGLQFLFEYFSETQRNKGNFPGRFSGRQFSNSRSEMNVSTLELGDSALYLCASSRTEASYEQYFGPGTRLTVT.

This clonotype was observed a handful of times. V usage is TRBV20-1 and J usage is TRBJ2-7, with TRBD2 matching 8 bases. The CDR3 has 11 residues. Trimming took 8 bases from V and 4 from J; bases not matched to a gene: 4. CDR1 is DFQATT, CDR2 SNEGSKA, per germline (reference sequence). The CDR3: CSTTSGYEQYF. The CDR3, as DNA: TGCAGTACCACTAGCGGTTACGAGCAGTACTTC.

In its sample, this clonotype was seen a few times. V is TRBV18 and J is TRBJ2-1; no firm D call. The CDR3 sequence is 15 residues long. CDR1 and CDR2 from the germline V gene are KGHSH and LQKENI. Trimming took 3 bases from V and 0 from J, leaving 9 bases between them. The CDR3 DNA sequence: TGTGCCAGCTCACCCGATTTAGGCTCCTACAATGAGCAGTTCTTC. Its protein product is CASSPDLGSYNEQFF.

There are a few counts of this clonotype. The chain employs TRBV5-6 and TRBJ1-1, with no clear D. The germline V and J ends were trimmed by 2 bases and 1 base, with 6 bases remaining between them. The germline gives CDR1 SGHDT, CDR2 YYEEEE. This CDR3 region has 13 residues. The CDR3: CASSFRSNTEAFF. The DNA of the CDR3 is TGTGCCAGCAGCTTCCGGTCGAACACTGAAGCTTTCTTT.

CDR3 nucleotides: TGTGCCATCGTTTCGGTCAACATGAACACTGAAGCTTTCTTT. It specifies CAIVSVNMNTEAFF. The chain carries TRBV10-3 and TRBJ1-1; D uncertain. This CDR3 has 14 amino acids. V was pared by 8 bases and J by 0 bases, with 13 bases between. In germline, CDR1 is ENHRY, CDR2 SYGVKD.

The chain carries TRBV29-1 and TRBJ2-2; D unresolved. The CDR3 extends over 15 amino acids. Looked up from germline, CDR1 is SQVTM and CDR2 is ANQGSEA. V gave up 3 bases and J gave up 1 base, with 12 bases separating them. This chain's CDR3 is CSVESRSRNTGELFF. CDR3 bases: TGCAGCGTTGAGTCCCGTAGTCGGAACACCGGGGAGCTGTTTTTT.

J is TRBJ2-3 and V is TRBV25-1; D not resolved. The CDR3 totals 14 residues. V gave up 6 bases and J gave up 0 bases, with 10 bases separating them. Germline CDR1 reads MGHDK; CDR2 reads SYGVNS. The CDR3 is CASSVPTSTDTQYF. CDR3 bases: TGTGCCAGCAGCGTTCCCACTAGCACAGATACGCAGTATTTT.

This clonotype was picked up a small number of times. The chain couples TRBV7-2 to TRBJ2-3, with 8 bases matching TRBD2. The V gene end was trimmed by 0 bases and the J gene end by 4 bases; junction bases not matched to a gene: 9. Germline V gene data show CDR1 as SGHTA and CDR2 as FQGNSA. CDR3 length equals 17 residues. The CDR3 here is CASSLALRAGAADTQYF. The DNA for the CDR3 is TGTGCCAGCAGCTTAGCGCTTCGAGCGGGAGCTGCAGATACGCAGTATTTT.

This clonotype occurred many times. The chain combines TRBV4-3 with TRBJ2-3, with 8 bases matching TRBD1. Germline V gene data show CDR1 as LGHNA and CDR2 as YSLEER. Germline trimming cut 3 bases from V and 5 bases from J; bases unmatched to any gene: 10. The CDR3 runs to 16 residues. DNA for the CDR3: TGCGCCAGCAGCCATGCCCGGACAGGGTCAGGAGATACGCAGTATTTT. It specifies CASSHARTGSGDTQYF.

There are a few counts of this clonotype. The V gene is TRBV12-3 or TRBV12-4, the J gene TRBJ2-3; either TRBD1 or TRBD2 may supply D (5 bases each). The CDR3 has 16 amino acids. V lost 5 bases to trimming and J lost 4 bases, with 19 bases between them. CDR3 nucleotides: TGTGCCAGCAGTCCCGAGACGTATAGAGGGGCAGATACGCAGTATTTT. Protein sequence: CASSPETYRGADTQYF.

The J gene is TRBJ1-2, the V gene TRBV5-1; the D gene is possibly TRBD1 (5 bases). This CDR3 region has 14 residues. Germline V lookup: CDR1 SGHRS, CDR2 YFSETQ. Trimming stripped 0 bases from V and 6 bases from J, with 12 bases between. This CDR3 reads CASSLATGRDGYTF. CDR3 DNA: TGCGCCAGCAGCTTGGCCACAGGCAGGGATGGCTACACCTTC.

This clonotype was detected only a few times. The rearrangement links TRBV28 to TRBJ2-3; unclear D gene. CDR3 length: 14 amino acids. V was cut by 9 bases and J by 2 bases, with 15 bases left in between. Germline CDR1 reads MDHEN; CDR2 reads SYDVKM. The CDR3 coding sequence is TGTGCCAGTTTACTAACAGACTCCACAGATACGCAGTATTTT. Translated, it gives CASLLTDSTDTQYF.

The V call is TRBV12-3 or TRBV12-4, the J call TRBJ2-3, with D perhaps TRBD1 or TRBD2 (5 bases each). The CDR3 runs 15 residues. The V end lost 3 bases, the J end lost 2 bases, and 12 bases lay between the germline ends. CDR3 sequence (DNA): TGTGCCAGCAGTTTCCCGGGGCTCTCCACAGATACGCAGTATTTT. Translating gives CASSFPGLSTDTQYF.

The chain combines TRBV6-1 with TRBJ2-1; maybe TRBD2 (6 bases). Trimming removed 6 bases at V and 5 bases at J, with 14 bases between. CDR3 length equals 14 residues. The germline CDR1 and CDR2 sequences are MNHNS and SASEGT. The CDR3 loop reads CASRPTSPDNEQFF. The CDR3 DNA reads as TGTGCCAGCAGGCCGACTAGTCCTGACAATGAGCAGTTCTTC.

This clonotype was counted only a few times. The chain employs TRBV20-1 and TRBJ2-1; possible D gene TRBD2, 6 bases. Per the germline V gene, CDR1 is DFQATT and CDR2 is SNEGSKA (reference sequence). V was clipped by 4 bases and J by 9 bases, with 19 bases between them. CDR3 length: 14 residues. The CDR3 protein is CSATPGLFRTEQFF. The CDR3 nucleotides are TGCAGTGCTACTCCGGGACTTTTTCGTACTGAGCAGTTCTTC.

This chain connects TRBV7-9 to TRBJ2-4, with TRBD1 as a possible D gene (6 bases). Germline V gives CDR1 SEHNR, CDR2 FQNEAQ (reference sequence). The CDR3 is 15 amino acids. The V gene lost 6 bases and the J gene lost 5 bases, with 17 bases spanning the gap. The CDR3 sequence is CASSVPQGNQNIQYF. Here the CDR3 DNA reads TGTGCCAGCAGTGTTCCTCAGGGGAACCAAAACATTCAGTACTTC.

V usage is TRBV6-2 or TRBV6-3 and J usage is TRBJ2-3, with TRBD2 matching over 11 bases. The germline V gene has CDR1 MNHEY and CDR2 SVGEGT. V trimming: 7 bases; J trimming: 4 bases; junction bases outside the gene matches: 13. The length of the CDR3 is 17 residues. As DNA, the CDR3 is TGTGCCAGCACCTCGCCGAAAACTAGCGGGAGCGCAGATACGCAGTATTTT. This gives the protein CASTSPKTSGSADTQYF.

This clonotype came up a few times. This sequence joins TRBV6-4 and TRBJ1-2; D uncertain. Trimming shortened V by 11 bases and J by 1 base, and 11 bases separated the two germline ends. The CDR3 has 12 residues. Per the germline V gene, CDR1 is MRHNA and CDR2 is SNTAGT. The CDR3 DNA reads TGTGCCGGATTCCAGGTTAACTATGGCTACACCTTC. Translated, it gives CAGFQVNYGYTF.

This clonotype appeared a few times. This sequence joins TRBV9 and TRBJ2-7; 10 nucleotides agree with TRBD2. The ends lost 0 bases at V and 3 bases at J; junction bases unmatched: 6. Germline V gives CDR1 SGDLS, CDR2 YYNGEE. There are 16 residues in the CDR3. CDR3 amino acids: CASSVGAGGAFYEQYF. The CDR3 nucleotides read TGTGCCAGCAGCGTAGGAGCGGGAGGGGCCTTCTACGAGCAGTACTTC. Looking up the rest from reference TRBV9 and TRBJ2-7 gives the full variable domain: DSGVTQTPKHLITATGQRVTLRCSPRSGDLSVYWYQQSLDQGLQFLIQYYNGEERAKGNILERFSAQQFPDLHSELNLSSLELGDSALYFCASSVGAGGAFYEQYFGPGTRLTVT.

The chain joins TRBV7-3 to TRBJ2-1; 8 nucleotides match TRBD2. This CDR3 region has 15 residues. In germline, CDR1 is SGHTA, CDR2 FQGTGA. J lost 4 bases, V lost 1 base, and 3 bases had no gene match. CDR3 residues: CASSLKRGRYNEQFF. The CDR3, as DNA: TGTGCCAGCAGCTTAAAGCGGGGGAGATACAATGAGCAGTTCTTC.

The rearrangement uses TRBV5-5 and TRBJ1-4, with 10 nucleotides matching TRBD1. The V and J ends lost 3 bases and 3 bases, in that order; junction bases with no gene match: 5. The CDR3 contains 16 residues. Germline V gene lookup returns CDR1 SGHKS and CDR2 YYEKEE (reference sequence). The CDR3 DNA sequence: TGTGCCAGCAGCTCCCGGGACAGGGGACCTAATGAAAAACTGTTTTTT. It encodes CASSSRDRGPNEKLFF.

This chain uses TRBV9 with TRBJ2-1; D possibly matches TRBD1 or TRBD2 (7 bases each). The V gene's germline CDR1 is SGDLS and CDR2 YYNGEE. CDR3 length: 15 amino acids. The V and J ends lost 3 bases and 9 bases respectively, with 19 bases between them. CDR3 amino acids: CASSDEIRGGGEQFF. The CDR3 nucleotides are TGTGCCAGCAGCGATGAGATCAGGGGGGGCGGTGAGCAGTTCTTC.

This clonotype was picked up a small number of times. The chain has TRBV5-1 and TRBJ2-1; 8 positions agree with TRBD1. Per the germline V gene, CDR1 is SGHRS and CDR2 is YFSETQ. This CDR3 region has 16 residues. V trimming: 4 bases; J trimming: 2 bases; junction bases outside the gene matches: 8. CDR3 sequence (DNA): TGCGCCAGCAGCGGACAGGGCTCATTTGCCTACAATGAGCAGTTCTTC. Its protein is CASSGQGSFAYNEQFF.

The genes are TRBV12-3 or TRBV12-4 and TRBJ2-1; D is uncertain. CDR3 length: 13 amino acids. V was cut by 5 bases and J by 2 bases, with 7 bases left in between. The CDR3 here is CASSSATYNEQFF. The CDR3 DNA sequence: TGTGCCAGCAGTAGTGCTACCTACAATGAGCAGTTCTTC.

This clonotype occurred many times. This sequence joins TRBV12-3 or TRBV12-4 and TRBJ2-3, with D possibly TRBD1 on 5 matching bases. V was pared by 3 bases and J by 3 bases, with 13 bases between. There are 15 residues in the CDR3. The CDR3 nucleotides read TGTGCCAGCAGTTTCTTTCAGGGTCTGACAGATACGCAGTATTTT. Amino acid sequence: CASSFFQGLTDTQYF.

V and J are TRBV7-2 and TRBJ2-7; possible D gene TRBD2, 5 bases. With 5 bases removed from V and 1 base from J, the gap between germline ends came to 21 bases. The CDR3 length is 17 residues. CDR1 SGHTA and CDR2 FQGNSA come from the germline V gene. CDR3 sequence reads: CASSPHNNGRGSYEQYF. The CDR3 region has the DNA TGTGCCAGCAGCCCGCATAATAACGGTCGGGGATCCTACGAGCAGTACTTC. The whole variable domain, remainder taken from reference TRBV7-2 and TRBJ2-7, is GAGVSQSPSNKVTEKGKDVELRCDPISGHTALYWYRQSLGQGLEFLIYFQGNSAPDKSGLPSDRFSAERTGGSVSTLTIQRTQQEDSAVYLCASSPHNNGRGSYEQYFGPGTRLTVT.

The chain joins TRBV4-3 to TRBJ2-2; D is possibly TRBD1 (6 bases). Looked up from germline, CDR1 is LGHNA and CDR2 is YSLEER. Trimming cost V 5 bases and J 2 bases, with 18 bases left between them. The CDR3 spans 17 residues. CDR3: CASSERSPGDNTGELFF. The CDR3 coding sequence is TGCGCCAGCAGCGAAAGATCCCCAGGGGACAACACCGGGGAGCTGTTTTTT.

This rearrangement joins TRBV5-5 to TRBJ1-6, with 7 bases aligning to TRBD1. This CDR3 is built from 15 residues. The junction had 8 bases not matched to a gene; V was cut back by 4 bases and J by 7 bases. Germline-derived CDR1 and CDR2 are SGHKS and YYEKEE (reference sequence). CDR3 nucleotide sequence: TGTGCCAGCAGCGGGGTCGGGACAGCCAATTCACCCCTCCACTTT. Translation: CASSGVGTANSPLHF.

This clonotype occurred a few times. This sequence joins TRBV20-1 and TRBJ2-6; D is unclear. V was cut by 5 bases and J by 0 bases, with 11 bases left in between. Germline V CDR1 and CDR2: DFQATT, SNEGSKA (reference sequence). The length of the CDR3 is 15 residues. The CDR3 spells CSAPSSGSGANVLTF. The DNA for the CDR3 is TGCAGTGCTCCTTCTTCAGGCTCTGGGGCCAACGTCCTGACTTTC.